Below are 27 T cell receptor beta chains sequenced from a single sample in a study of T cell responses to AZD1222 COVID-19 vaccine. TCRdb keeps only in-frame clones here, not all; method: immunoSEQ multiplex PCR. The repertoire holds some 140,000 clones, with approximately 90% as singletons. The source was peripheral blood, collected on day 0 of AZD1222 vaccination. These receptors all stem from an adult in good health.

This sequence joins TRBV5-6 and TRBJ2-7; the D is unclear. Trimming stripped 3 bases from V and 9 bases from J, with 10 bases between. The CDR3 runs 11 residues. Germline-derived CDR1 and CDR2 are SGHDT and YYEEEE. DNA for the CDR3: TGTGCCAGCAGCTCCAGATGGGGGCAGTACTTC. This sequence encodes CASSSRWGQYF. Looking up the rest from reference TRBV5-6 and TRBJ2-7 gives the full variable domain: DAGVTQSPTHLIKTRGQQVTLRCSPKSGHDTVSWYQQALGQGPQFIFQYYEEEERQRGNFPDRFSGHQFPNYSSELNVNALLLGDSALYLCASSSRWGQYFGPGTRLTVT.

Notes on this clone: At one boundary the junction diverges from the germline segment, which might be a read error. This rearrangement joins TRBV15 to TRBJ1-5, with a tentative D call TRBD1 (5 bases). Germline V lookup: CDR1 LNHNV, CDR2 YYDKDF (reference sequence). The CDR3 covers 15 residues. CDR3 protein: CATSEGRRPYQLQHF. DNA for the CDR3: TGTGCCACCAGCGAGGGACGGCGGCCGTATCAGCTCCAGCATTTT. Combining the CDR3 with reference TRBV15 and TRBJ1-5 gives the whole variable domain DAMVIQNPRYQVTQFGKPVTLSCSQTLNHNVMYWYQQKSSQAPKLLFHYYDKDFNNEADTPDNFQSRRPNTSFCFLDIRSPGLGDTAMYLCATSEGRRPYQLQHFGDGTRLSIL.

The V gene is TRBV7-2, the J gene TRBJ1-3; TRBD1 matches 7 bases. The CDR3 totals 15 residues. Unmatched junction bases numbered 11, after V lost 5 bases and J lost 7 bases. Looked up from germline, CDR1 is SGHTA and CDR2 is FQGNSA. The DNA for the CDR3 is TGTGCCAGCAGCGATCCAGGGGGTGGGTGGAACACCATATATTTT. Protein product: CASSDPGGGWNTIYF.

The rearrangement links TRBV6-5 to TRBJ1-1; TRBD1 agrees at 7 bases. V shed 5 bases and J 6 bases; nucleotides not matched to a gene: 12. CDR3 length: 15 residues. Germline V lookup: CDR1 MNHEY, CDR2 SVGAGI. Here the CDR3 DNA reads TGTGCCAGCAGTACTAACAGGGGCCGGAGGTCTGAAGCTTTCTTT. Its protein product is CASSTNRGRRSEAFF.

The chain uses TRBV12-5 and TRBJ2-7; 12 bases line up with TRBD1. This CDR3 region has 15 residues. Per germline, CDR1 LGHNT and CDR2 FRNRAP. The trim removed 3 bases at V and 7 bases at J, leaving 7 bases unmatched. The CDR3 protein is CASGFGTGGLREQYF. The CDR3 DNA sequence: TGTGCTAGTGGTTTCGGGACAGGGGGCTTGAGGGAGCAGTACTTC.

This clone has ten or more counts. The gene calls are TRBV4-1 and TRBJ1-1; D is unresolved. The germline V and J ends were trimmed by 0 bases and 4 bases, with 9 bases remaining between them. Germline values: CDR1 MGHRA, CDR2 YSYEKL. The CDR3 is made up of 14 amino acids. CDR3 protein: CASSQDVGSTEAFF. The CDR3 DNA is TGCGCCAGCAGCCAAGATGTAGGGAGCACTGAAGCTTTCTTT.

The chain combines TRBV19 with TRBJ1-3; no reliable D call. Per germline, CDR1 LNHDA and CDR2 SQIVND (reference sequence). This CDR3 has 15 amino acids. The V gene lost 2 bases and the J gene lost 7 bases, with 15 bases spanning the gap. CDR3 loop: CASSITRNYPNTIYF. The DNA for the CDR3 is TGTGCCAGTAGTATAACACGAAACTACCCGAACACCATATATTTT.

The V call is TRBV7-2, the J call TRBJ2-3; 11 positions agree with TRBD2. The CDR3 consists of 15 residues. CDR1 SGHTA and CDR2 FQGNSA come from the germline V gene. V shed 6 bases, J shed 2 bases, and the junction held 4 bases outside the gene matches. As DNA, the CDR3 is TGTGCCAGCAGAGCACTAGCGGGGGCCACAGATACGCAGTATTTT. Amino acids: CASRALAGATDTQYF.

V gene TRBV28 combines with J gene TRBJ1-2, with no clear D. In germline, CDR1 is MDHEN, CDR2 SYDVKM. Trimming stripped 5 bases from V and 4 bases from J, with 8 bases between. This CDR3 comprises 12 residues. CDR3 amino acids: CASSPWRYGYTF. The CDR3, as DNA: TGTGCCAGCAGTCCCTGGCGCTATGGCTACACCTTC.

The rearrangement uses TRBV19 and TRBJ2-7, with D tentatively TRBD2 (5 bases). Per the germline V gene, CDR1 is LNHDA and CDR2 is SQIVND (reference sequence). Trimming cost V 5 bases and J 3 bases, with 17 bases left between them. CDR3 length equals 15 residues. The CDR3 DNA reads as TGTGCCAGTAGTTTCCCCTCCCGGAGCGGCTACGAGCAGTACTTC. This codes for CASSFPSRSGYEQYF.

The gene calls are TRBV3-1 (or the pseudogene TRBV3-2) and TRBJ2-2, with 10 bases aligning to TRBD2. Germline V lookup: CDR1 LGHDT, CDR2 YNNKEL (reference sequence). CDR3 length equals 17 residues. J gave up 5 bases and V 2 bases, and 8 bases lay outside the gene matches. The CDR3 is CASSQSALAGETGELFF. CDR3 DNA sequence: TGTGCCAGCAGCCAATCAGCCCTAGCGGGAGAAACCGGGGAGCTGTTTTTT.

The chain has TRBV12-3 or TRBV12-4 and TRBJ1-3; D uncertain. The CDR3 spans 12 residues. Trimming cost V 5 bases and J 4 bases, with 6 bases left between them. The CDR3 loop reads CASSAAGNTIYF. In DNA, the CDR3 is TGTGCCAGCAGTGCTGCGGGAAACACCATATATTTT.

The chain joins TRBV7-8 to TRBJ1-6; the D gene is possibly TRBD1 (6 bases). The V gene's germline CDR1 is SGHVS and CDR2 FQNEAQ. Trimming left V 1 base short and J 10 bases short, with 11 bases between. The CDR3 has 14 residues. The CDR3 nucleotides read TGTGCCAGCAGCTTAGGCAGGGGAGGATCACCCCTCCACTTT. It specifies CASSLGRGGSPLHF.

Worth noting for this clone: This sample also contains other DNA sequences that code for the same CDR3. J is TRBJ1-6 and V is TRBV9; possibly TRBD1 for D (5 bases). V was clipped by 3 bases and J by 0 bases, with 7 bases between them. Germline CDR1 reads SGDLS; CDR2 reads YYNGEE. The CDR3 is 15 amino acids. The CDR3, as DNA: TGTGCCAGCAGCGAGGGGAGCTCCTATAATTCACCCCTCCACTTT. The encoded protein is CASSEGSSYNSPLHF. The variable domain in full, with the rest retrieved from reference TRBV9 and TRBJ1-6, is DSGVTQTPKHLITATGQRVTLRCSPRSGDLSVYWYQQSLDQGLQFLIQYYNGEERAKGNILERFSAQQFPDLHSELNLSSLELGDSALYFCASSEGSSYNSPLHFGNGTRLTVT.

The chain links TRBV10-3 to TRBJ1-2; D uncertain. The CDR3 totals 12 residues. Looked up from germline, CDR1 is ENHRY and CDR2 is SYGVKD. V lost 8 bases and J lost 8, with 15 bases in between. In DNA, the CDR3 is TGTGCCATCGCTCTCGGAGGAGGGGGCTACACCTTC. Translating gives CAIALGGGGYTF.

The V call is TRBV6-7, the J call TRBJ1-2; D unclear. TRBV6-7 is given ORF status, its function remaining uncertain. The CDR3 covers 14 residues. V was cut by 7 bases and J by 3 bases, with 15 bases left in between. CDR3 sequence reads: CASTVPDLDYGYTF. The CDR3, as DNA: TGTGCCAGCACTGTCCCGGACCTGGACTATGGCTACACCTTC.

The chain uses TRBV6-5 and TRBJ1-2; D gene unclear. V was shortened by 2 bases and J by 4 bases, with 8 bases between the two germline ends. CDR1 and CDR2 from the germline V gene are MNHEY and SVGAGI. The CDR3 extends over 13 amino acids. The CDR3 spells CASSYTGLYGYTF. The CDR3 bases are TGTGCCAGCAGTTACACTGGGCTCTATGGCTACACCTTC.

The genes are TRBV5-6 and TRBJ1-2, with TRBD1 matching over 7 bases. CDR1 and CDR2 from the germline V gene are SGHDT and YYEEEE. The V and J ends lost 2 bases and 8 bases, in that order; junction bases with no gene match: 9. The CDR3 totals 14 residues. Here the CDR3 DNA reads TGTGCCAGCAGCTTCCCGACAGGGACGGGGGGCTACACCTTC. It codes for CASSFPTGTGGYTF.

The rearrangement joins TRBV12-3 or TRBV12-4 to TRBJ2-5; maybe TRBD2 (7 bases). With 2 bases removed from V and 7 bases from J, the gap between germline ends came to 11 bases. The CDR3 is 13 amino acids. In DNA form, the CDR3 reads TGTGCCAGCAGTTTAAGGGGGGAGGGGACCCAGTACTTC. Amino acids: CASSLRGEGTQYF.

V usage is TRBV5-4 and J usage is TRBJ1-1; D unclear. Between the trimmed V and J ends, which lost 4 bases and 5 bases, there was a span of 18 bases. The CDR3 runs to 15 residues. Germline-derived CDR1 and CDR2 are SGHNT and YYREEE (reference sequence). CDR3 nucleotides: TGTGCCAGCAGCCGCAAGGAGGGAGGGTTAACTGAAGCTTTCTTT. Translating it yields CASSRKEGGLTEAFF.

This chain links TRBV6-1 with TRBJ2-7; 12 bases are shared with TRBD2. Trimming at V came to 3 bases and at J to 7 bases, leaving 7 bases not matched to a gene. Germline V gene data show CDR1 as MNHNS and CDR2 as SASEGT. The CDR3 is 15 amino acids. The CDR3 bases are TGTGCCAGCAGTGACCCTAGCGGGGGGGCTCTTGAGCAGTACTTC. Translating it yields CASSDPSGGALEQYF.

The chain joins TRBV2 to TRBJ1-1; D is undetermined. The germline V gene encodes CDR1 SNHLY and CDR2 FYNNEI. V lost 6 bases and J lost 5, with 13 bases in between. The CDR3 has 13 residues. The CDR3 here is CASRTTERTEAFF. In nucleotides, the CDR3 is TGTGCCAGCAGAACAACCGAAAGGACTGAAGCTTTCTTT.

V is TRBV3-1 (or the pseudogene TRBV3-2) and J is TRBJ2-7, with 10 bases that match TRBD1. With 0 bases clipped from V and 6 bases from J, the junction kept 8 bases outside the gene matches. This CDR3 is built from 16 residues. The germline V gene encodes CDR1 LGHDT and CDR2 YNNKEL (reference sequence). The CDR3 protein is CASSQEPGTGAGEQYF. The CDR3 DNA sequence: TGTGCCAGCAGCCAAGAGCCGGGGACAGGGGCCGGCGAGCAGTACTTC.

The V call is TRBV4-3, the J call TRBJ2-3, with 14 nucleotides matching TRBD2. The CDR3 sequence is 19 residues long. The junction had 11 bases not matched to a gene; V was cut back by 1 base and J by 5 bases. The germline V gene has CDR1 LGHNA and CDR2 YSLEER. CDR3: CASSQGTSGGPGRRDTQYF. The CDR3 nucleotides are TGCGCCAGCAGCCAAGGGACTAGCGGGGGGCCCGGACGGCGAGATACGCAGTATTTT.

The chain joins TRBV7-2 to TRBJ1-2, with TRBD1 matching 7 bases. V trimming: 5 bases; J trimming: 4 bases; junction bases outside the gene matches: 7. The CDR3 is made up of 14 amino acids. Germline V gene data show CDR1 as SGHTA and CDR2 as FQGNSA. CDR3 residues: CASSVMTGSYGYTF. In DNA, the CDR3 is TGTGCCAGCAGCGTAATGACAGGGTCCTATGGCTACACCTTC.

This clone is medium-sized (0.01 to 0.1%) by share. The rearrangement uses TRBV12-3 or TRBV12-4 and TRBJ1-2; tentative D call: TRBD1 (6 bases). Trimming removed 5 bases at V and 8 bases at J, with 12 bases between. This CDR3 comprises 12 residues. The CDR3 DNA follows: TGTGCCAGCAGTGTGGACAGATTGGGCTACACCTTC. It translates to CASSVDRLGYTF.

The chain recombines TRBV5-1 with TRBJ2-1; possible D gene TRBD1, 5 bases. The V gene's germline CDR1 is SGHRS and CDR2 YFSETQ. Between the trimmed V and J ends, which lost 5 bases and 5 bases, there was a span of 14 bases. The length of the CDR3 is 14 residues. The CDR3 protein is CASRGLVTHNEQFF. CDR3 nucleotide sequence: TGCGCCAGCAGGGGGCTAGTTACCCACAATGAGCAGTTCTTC.